This is a list of T cell receptor beta chains from one sample in a study of blood T cell repertoires in COVID-19. Repertoires were generated with immunoSEQ multiplex PCR, while TCRdb's copy carries only in-frame clones and drops some. The sample lists approximately 200,000 clones, approximately 86% occurring once. The source material was peripheral blood. The origin of the receptors is a woman under 40 with active or convalescent COVID-19. Each CDR3 is given without its conserved first and last residue. Each record gives: J gene, V gene, CDR3 protein.

J: TRBJ1-5; V: TRBV28; CDR3: ASRDRASGTQH
J: TRBJ2-1; V: TRBV11-3; CDR3: ASSLDSPRNEQF
J: TRBJ2-3; V: TRBV10-1; CDR3: ASSGTAGDFTDTQY
J: TRBJ2-6; V: TRBV6-5; CDR3: ASTGVTSGANVLT
J: TRBJ1-5; V: TRBV2; CDR3: ASSKDRTGQPQH
J: TRBJ1-2; V: TRBV19; CDR3: ASRRRQGEGGKANYGYT
J: TRBJ2-1; V: TRBV24-1; CDR3: ATSDLEGGTTNEQF
J: TRBJ2-1; V: TRBV7-9; CDR3: ASSLELGLANEQF
J: TRBJ2-2; V: TRBV11-2; CDR3: ASSLPQGNTGELF
J: TRBJ2-1; V: TRBV27; CDR3: ASSFGRGDEQF
J: TRBJ2-5; V: TRBV6-2/TRBV6-3; CDR3: ASSYSNSGGRWETQY
J: TRBJ2-1; V: TRBV19; CDR3: ASSMSGLAGRYRF
J: TRBJ2-1; V: TRBV5-1; CDR3: ASSLVLTQYNEQF
J: TRBJ2-2; V: TRBV29-1; CDR3: SVRTSGGGELF
J: TRBJ2-1; V: TRBV27; CDR3: ASSLSGRVNEQF
J: TRBJ2-2; V: TRBV3-1/TRBV3-2; CDR3: ASGSGNTGELF
J: TRBJ1-1; V: TRBV28; CDR3: ASSRTGAPRGAF
J: TRBJ1-5; V: TRBV27; CDR3: ASSPLYQPQH
J: TRBJ2-3; V: TRBV4-1; CDR3: ASSQAREYPDTQY
J: TRBJ1-1; V: TRBV3-1/TRBV3-2; CDR3: ASRQTRTGTRAEAF
J: TRBJ1-1; V: TRBV6-5; CDR3: ASSYAGGQLGTEAF
J: TRBJ1-2; V: TRBV15; CDR3: ATSKDSLYGYT
J: TRBJ2-7; V: TRBV27; CDR3: ASSPRTRSYEQY
J: TRBJ1-2; V: TRBV19; CDR3: ASSYSSRVLVRGYT
J: TRBJ1-5; V: TRBV7-6; CDR3: ASSRGAGVGNQPQH
J: TRBJ1-4; V: TRBV28; CDR3: ASSTGTENEKLF
J: TRBJ2-2; V: TRBV7-2; CDR3: ASSQLAGNTGELF
J: TRBJ2-5; V: TRBV14; CDR3: ASSHRGSSGAETQY
J: TRBJ1-5; V: TRBV6-5; CDR3: ASSPTVFNQPQH
J: TRBJ2-7; V: TRBV30; CDR3: AWSVGGGAYEQY